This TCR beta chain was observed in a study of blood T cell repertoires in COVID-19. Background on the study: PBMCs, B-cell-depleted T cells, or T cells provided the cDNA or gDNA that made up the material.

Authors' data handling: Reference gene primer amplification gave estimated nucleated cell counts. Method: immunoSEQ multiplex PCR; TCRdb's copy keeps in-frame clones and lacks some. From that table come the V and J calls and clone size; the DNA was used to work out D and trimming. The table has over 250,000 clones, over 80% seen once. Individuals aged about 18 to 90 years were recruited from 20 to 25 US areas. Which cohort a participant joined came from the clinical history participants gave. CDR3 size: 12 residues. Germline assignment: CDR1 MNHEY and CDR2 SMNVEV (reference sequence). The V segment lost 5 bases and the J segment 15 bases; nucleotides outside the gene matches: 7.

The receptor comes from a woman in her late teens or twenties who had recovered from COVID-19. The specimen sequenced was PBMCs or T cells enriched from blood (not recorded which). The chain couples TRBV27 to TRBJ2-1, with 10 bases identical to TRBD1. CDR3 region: CASSPPGQGSFF. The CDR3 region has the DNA TGTGCCAGCAGTCCGCCGGGACAGGGGTCGTTCTTC.